Below, 20 T cell receptor beta chains from the same sample are listed, as sequenced in a study of graft-versus-host responses after intestinal transplantation. Repertoires were generated with immunoSEQ multiplex PCR, while TCRdb's copy carries only in-frame clones and drops some. The sample contains approximately 24,000 clones, 90% of which appear only once. The sample consisted of PBMCs, taken 38 to 40 days after intestinal transplant. These receptors were taken from a human patient who received an intestinal transplant, so some T cells may come from the graft donor.

This clone showed up just once. Written as DNA, the CDR3 is TGCGCCAGCAGCTTGGGGGGTTACTCCTACGAGCAGTACTTC. Translated: CASSLGGYSYEQYF. The chain carries TRBV5-1 and TRBJ2-7; D is undetermined. V was trimmed by 0 bases and J by 0 bases, leaving 7 bases between them. CDR3 length: 14 amino acids. CDR1 SGHRS and CDR2 YFSETQ come from the germline V gene.

The rearrangement links TRBV6-9 to TRBJ2-3; D not certain. Trimming took off 4 bases at V and 5 bases at J, with 19 bases between the two ends. This CDR3 has 16 residues. From germline, CDR1 is MNHGY and CDR2 SVAAGI. The CDR3 loop reads CASSSPLGSLGDTQYF. In DNA, the CDR3 is TGTGCCAGCAGTTCGCCTTTGGGCAGCTTAGGAGATACGCAGTATTTT.

The CDR3 region is CASSQDVSWTALAPYEQYF. DNA of the CDR3: TGCGCCAGCAGCCAAGATGTGTCCTGGACAGCCCTGGCCCCCTACGAGCAGTACTTC. V usage is TRBV4-1 and J usage is TRBJ2-7, with a weak D call TRBD1 (6 bases). The germline gives CDR1 MGHRA, CDR2 YSYEKL. The CDR3 has 19 amino acids. The V and J ends lost 0 bases and 2 bases respectively, with 23 bases between them.

This clone was recorded once. The chain links TRBV7-9 to TRBJ2-3, with D maybe TRBD1 (6 bases). The germline CDR1 and CDR2 sequences are SEHNR and FQNEAQ (reference sequence). V was shortened by 10 bases and J by 4 bases, with 15 bases between the two germline ends. This CDR3 comprises 13 residues. The CDR3 nucleotides are TGTGCCACTGGGTGGGGGCCGGCAGATACGCAGTATTTT. Translated, it gives CATGWGPADTQYF.

The chain couples TRBV2 to TRBJ1-4; 7 bases are shared with TRBD1. CDR3 length: 14 residues. Trimming removed 7 bases from V and 2 bases from J; junction bases left unmatched: 4. Germline loops: CDR1 SNHLY, CDR2 FYNNEI. The DNA of the CDR3 is TGTGCCAGCAACGTACAGGGGACTAATGAAAAACTGTTTTTT. It specifies CASNVQGTNEKLFF.

V is TRBV9 and J is TRBJ2-7; tentatively, D is TRBD1 (6 bases). This CDR3 contains 15 residues. The V gene lost 0 bases and the J gene lost 2 bases, with 12 bases spanning the gap. The germline V gene encodes CDR1 SGDLS and CDR2 YYNGEE. CDR3 in amino acids: CASSVGGRAPYEQYF. CDR3 coding DNA: TGTGCCAGCAGCGTAGGGGGGCGGGCACCCTACGAGCAGTACTTC.

The V and J genes are TRBV6-5 and TRBJ1-2; TRBD1 matches 10 bases. V gave up 8 bases and J gave up 8 bases; unmatched junction bases: 8. Germline V gene data show CDR1 as MNHEY and CDR2 as SVGAGI. This CDR3 is built from 13 residues. CDR3 nucleotide sequence: TGTGCCAGCGCGACAGGGGGCGCGTGGGGCTACACCTTC. Translation gives CASATGGAWGYTF.

J is TRBJ2-1 and V is TRBV7-9; 11 positions match TRBD2. The CDR3 contains 15 residues. V lost 4 bases and J lost 4; bases outside the gene matches: 3. Germline V gene lookup returns CDR1 SEHNR and CDR2 FQNEAQ (reference sequence). The CDR3 bases are TGTGCCAGCAGCTCCGGGACTAGCGGTTACAATGAGCAGTTCTTC. Amino acids: CASSSGTSGYNEQFF.

The rearrangement links TRBV7-3 to TRBJ1-1; no clear D gene. Trimming removed 2 bases from V and 3 bases from J, with 13 bases in between. There are 15 residues in the CDR3. The germline gives CDR1 SGHTA, CDR2 FQGTGA. The CDR3 DNA follows: TGTGCCAGCAGCTTAGTAAGGCAGACCTACACTGAAGCTTTCTTT. Translation: CASSLVRQTYTEAFF. The full variable domain, in which reference TRBV7-3 and TRBJ1-1 provide the parts outside the CDR3, is GAGVSQTPSNKVTEKGKYVELRCDPISGHTALYWYRQSLGQGPEFLIYFQGTGAADDSGLPNDRFFAVRPEGSVSTLKIQRTERGDSAVYLCASSLVRQTYTEAFFGQGTRLTVV.

The V gene is TRBV7-2, the J gene TRBJ1-4; D perhaps matches TRBD1 (5 bases). The CDR3 has 15 residues. Germline CDR1 SGHTA, CDR2 FQGNSA. Trimming shortened V by 3 bases and J by 8 bases, and 16 bases separated the two germline ends. The CDR3, as DNA: TGTGCCAGCAGCTTTTTCCACAGGTATAAGGAAAAACTGTTTTTT. Translated, it gives CASSFFHRYKEKLFF.

V and J are TRBV21-1 and TRBJ2-7; TRBD1 was called by the table and not checked on the DNA. TRBV21-1 is termed a pseudogene. This CDR3 is 15 amino acids long. The CDR3 spells CASSSTVTRVYEQYF. In nucleotides, the CDR3 is TGTGCCAGCAGCAGTACAGTGACGAGAGTCTACGAGCAGTACTTC.

This rearrangement joins TRBV7-9 to TRBJ2-5; 14 bases line up with TRBD2. CDR1 is SEHNR, CDR2 FQNEAQ, per germline (reference sequence). The CDR3 consists of 15 residues. Losses at the gene ends were 1 base for V and 5 bases for J; bases not matched to a gene: 0. The CDR3 spells CASSLGLAGGETQYF. CDR3 bases: TGTGCCAGCAGCTTAGGACTAGCGGGAGGGGAGACCCAGTACTTC.

The chain carries TRBV10-3 and TRBJ2-7, with 7 bases aligning to TRBD1. The better agreement between TRBJ2-5 and the DNA end casts doubt on the J call. This CDR3 is 14 amino acids long. Germline CDR1 and CDR2: ENHRY and SYGVKD. The chain's CDR3 is CAISEGDSRRTQYF. The CDR3 coding sequence is TGTGCCATCAGTGAGGGGGACAGTCGCCGGACCCAGTACTTC.

The gene calls are TRBV23-1 and TRBJ1-2; the match to TRBD1 covers 12 bases. TRBV23-1 is recorded as an ORF, its role being uncertain. Trimming cost V 4 bases and J 4 bases; bases outside gene matches: 10. This CDR3 contains 17 residues. This chain's CDR3 is CASSRGTGGDQIYGYTF. The CDR3, as DNA: TGCGCCAGCAGTCGTGGGACAGGGGGCGATCAGATCTATGGCTACACCTTC.

The rearrangement links TRBV5-5 to TRBJ2-7; 7 bases fit TRBD1. Germline V gene sequence: CDR1 SGHKS, CDR2 YYEKEE (reference sequence). The CDR3 loop spans 16 amino acids. V lost 3 bases and J lost 0; bases outside the gene matches: 9. The CDR3 nucleotides are TGTGCCAGCAGCTCAAAACCGGGACAGAACTCCTACGAGCAGTACTTC. Protein: CASSSKPGQNSYEQYF.

The CDR3 bases are TGTGCCAGCAGTTTAGGGAGGGGGCGGCCCTACGAGCAGTACTTC. Residues: CASSLGRGRPYEQYF. The rearrangement uses TRBV27 and TRBJ2-7; possibly TRBD1 or TRBD2 for D (7 bases each). With 2 bases removed from V and 2 bases from J, the gap between germline ends came to 13 bases. The V gene's germline CDR1 is MNHEY and CDR2 SMNVEV (reference sequence). The length of the CDR3 is 15 residues.

This chain uses TRBV25-1 with TRBJ2-1; possibly TRBD2 for D (5 bases). The CDR3 contains 14 residues. Germline V gives CDR1 MGHDK, CDR2 SYGVNS. V gave up 3 bases and J gave up 6 bases, with 12 bases separating them. CDR3 coding DNA: TGTGCCAGCAGTGATTTCATCGAGGGCAATGAGCAGTTCTTC. Its protein product is CASSDFIEGNEQFF.

V usage is TRBV7-6 and J usage is TRBJ1-1; TRBD1 is a possible D gene (5 bases). Germline V CDR1 and CDR2: SGHVS, FNYEAQ. The V gene lost 0 bases and the J gene lost 1 base, with 12 bases spanning the gap. The CDR3 is made up of 16 amino acids. CDR3 nucleotides: TGTGCCAGCAGCTTAGCGAACCCGAGGGGGAACACTGAAGCTTTCTTT. The encoded protein is CASSLANPRGNTEAFF.

This chain joins TRBV7-3 and TRBJ2-1; 9 bases align to TRBD2. V shed 4 bases, J shed 6 bases, and the junction held 4 bases outside the gene matches. The germline gives CDR1 SGHTA, CDR2 FQGTGA. This CDR3 comprises 14 residues. Here the CDR3 DNA reads TGTGCCAGCAGCTCCGGGACTAGCCGCAATGAGCAGTTCTTC. Translation: CASSSGTSRNEQFF.

CDR3 bases: TGTGCCTGGAGTGTAGGCGGGAATGGGGTAGAGCAGTACTTC. Translating gives CAWSVGGNGVEQYF. The chain links TRBV30 to TRBJ2-7, with a possible D match to TRBD2 (6 bases). This CDR3 is 14 amino acids long. The germline gives CDR1 GTSNPN, CDR2 SVGIG (reference sequence). V dropped 0 bases and J dropped 7 bases, with 16 bases sitting between them.